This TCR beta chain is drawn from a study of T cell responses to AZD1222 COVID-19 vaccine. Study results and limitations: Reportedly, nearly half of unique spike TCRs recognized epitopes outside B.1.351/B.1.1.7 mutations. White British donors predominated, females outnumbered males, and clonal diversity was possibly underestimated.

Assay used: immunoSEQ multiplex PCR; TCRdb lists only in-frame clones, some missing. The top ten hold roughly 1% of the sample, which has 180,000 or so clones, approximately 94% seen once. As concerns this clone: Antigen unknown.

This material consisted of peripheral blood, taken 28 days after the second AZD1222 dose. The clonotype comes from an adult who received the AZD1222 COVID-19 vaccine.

CDR3 coding DNA: TGCGCCAGCAGCCAAGATACCCTCTACGAGCAGTACTTC. Translating gives CASSQDTLYEQYF. The chain uses TRBV4-3 and TRBJ2-7; no firm D call. Per the germline V gene, CDR1 is LGHNA and CDR2 is YSLEER. V was clipped by 0 bases and J by 3 bases, with 6 bases between them. The CDR3 contains 13 residues.